This T cell receptor (beta chain) was captured by sequencing in a study of T cells in Graves' hyperthyroidism and ophthalmopathy. As for the study in general: Peripheral blood was drawn at first diagnosis, prior to all treatment.

The CDR3 sequence is 19 residues long. After removal of 5 bases from V and 1 base from J, the junction contained 9 bases not matched to a gene. From germline, CDR1 is SEHNR and CDR2 FQNEAQ (reference sequence). Uncontrolled infection, other autoimmune disease, pregnancy or lactation excluded patients. The study based diagnoses on clinical symptoms, serum thyroxine and TRAb, thyroid ultrasound and orbital computed tomography. General observations from the study: Among clonotypes expanded in thyroid above 0.001, most were also found in blood.

TCR beta CDR3 sequences were amplified from RNA transcripts. The HTBI set primed first-round TCR CDR3 RT-PCR. TCRdb reprocessed the multiplex PCR reads with MiXCR, giving one entry per CDR3 protein. The sample has approximately 400,000 distinct CDR3 sequences, 11% to 15% seen once; the top ten hold 25% to 30%. This clonotype was seen ten or more times. What it binds is unknown. This chain links TRBV7-9 with TRBJ2-2; 14 bases align to TRBD2. The sequencing input was blood. This clonotype was sampled from a man aged 45-65 years with Graves' ophthalmopathy. The CDR3 loop is CASSPFRTSGGQNTGELFF. The DNA for the CDR3 is TGTGCCAGCAGCCCATTCCGGACTAGCGGGGGGCAGAACACCGGGGAGCTGTTTTTT. The variable domain in full, completed from reference TRBV7-9 and TRBJ2-2, reads DTGVSQNPRHKITKRGQNVTFRCDPISEHNRLYWYRQTLGQGPEFLTYFQNEAQLEKSRLLSDRFSAERPKGSFSTLEIQRTEQGDSAMYLCASSPFRTSGGQNTGELFFGEGSRLTVL.